The rows below give T cell receptor beta chains drawn from one sample of a study of blood T cell repertoires in COVID-19. TCRdb keeps only in-frame clones here, not all; method: immunoSEQ multiplex PCR. The data contain more than 95,000 clones, 70% to 85% of them seen just once; the ten biggest clones take up approximately 3.4%. The sample was peripheral blood. The source of these receptors is a woman of 80 years or more with active or convalescent COVID-19. The CDR3 runs from the conserved cysteine through the conserved F or W. D genes are given only for firm matches. A clone size is listed for some rows: how often the clone was seen (once, few, many), or a class if it is expanded.

v_gene	d_gene	len	j_gene	abundance	CDR3aa	CDR3nt
TRBV3-1/TRBV3-2	TRBD2	19	TRBJ2-1	once	CASSQAVISGRLENNEQFF	TGTGCCAGCAGCCAAGCGGTCATTAGCGGGAGATTGGAGAACAATGAGCAGTTCTTC
TRBV19	NA	13	TRBJ1-2	NA	CATAGIDAYGYTF	TGTGCCACCGCAGGGATTGACGCCTATGGCTACACCTTC
TRBV4-3	TRBD2	16	TRBJ2-1	NA	CASSQDYTSAYNEQFF	TGCGCCAGCAGCCAAGATTATACTAGCGCGTACAATGAGCAGTTCTTC
TRBV27	TRBD1	14	TRBJ2-1	NA	CASSGQGAYNEQFF	TGTGCCAGCTCGGGACAGGGAGCCTACAATGAGCAGTTCTTC
TRBV2	TRBD2	18	TRBJ2-3	once	CASSDAPGLAGVADTQYF	TGTGCCAGCAGTGACGCCCCGGGACTAGCGGGAGTTGCAGATACGCAGTATTTT
TRBV5-8	NA	13	TRBJ1-1	once	CASSLNRGREAFF	TGTGCCAGCAGCTTGAACCGGGGGAGGGAAGCTTTCTTT
TRBV9	NA	15	TRBJ2-7	NA	CASSPRANRDYEQYF	TGTGCCAGCAGCCCCCGGGCCAACCGGGACTACGAGCAGTACTTC
TRBV5-1	NA	15	TRBJ1-2	NA	CASSLETPAAGGYTF	TGCGCCAGCAGCTTGGAGACCCCGGCTGCGGGTGGCTACACCTTC
TRBV7-9	TRBD2	16	TRBJ2-5	NA	CASSFHRDYRLGTQYF	TGTGCCAGCAGCTTCCACCGGGACTACCGGTTGGGGACCCAGTACTTC
TRBV5-1	TRBD1	15	TRBJ1-1	NA	CASSLAGQDYTEAFF	TGCGCCAGCAGCTTGGCGGGACAGGACTACACTGAAGCTTTCTTT
TRBV18	NA	15	TRBJ1-1	NA	CASSPGEGGSTEAFF	TGTGCCAGCTCACCAGGCGAGGGAGGGAGCACTGAAGCTTTCTTT
TRBV30	TRBD1	13	TRBJ1-1	NA	CAWSDRGRTEAFF	TGTGCCTGGAGTGACAGGGGGCGCACTGAAGCTTTCTTT
TRBV7-9	NA	16	TRBJ1-5	few	CASSAPPSTGNQPQHF	TGTGCCAGCAGCGCCCCTCCGTCTACCGGCAATCAGCCCCAGCATTTT
TRBV9	NA	13	TRBJ1-1	once	CASSAVSRQKAFF	TGTGCCAGCAGCGCCGTCTCCAGGCAGAAAGCTTTCTTT
TRBV5-1	NA	14	TRBJ1-4	NA	CASSRGGPNEKLFF	TGCGCCAGCAGCCGCGGGGGACCTAATGAAAAACTGTTTTTT
TRBV18	TRBD1	15	TRBJ1-5	NA	CASSPPSGGHQPQHF	TGTGCCAGCTCACCACCGTCAGGGGGGCATCAGCCCCAGCATTTT
TRBV5-1	TRBD2	15	TRBJ2-2	NA	CASSPGLANTGELFF	TGCGCCAGCAGCCCGGGACTAGCGAACACCGGGGAGCTGTTTTTT
TRBV7-2	NA	15	TRBJ2-6	NA	CASSLVGAGANVLTF	TGTGCCAGCAGCTTAGTAGGGGCTGGGGCCAACGTCCTGACTTTC
TRBV7-8	NA	16	TRBJ2-7	NA	CASSFGNRVGIHEQYF	TGTGCCAGCAGCTTCGGGAATAGGGTGGGCATCCACGAGCAGTACTTC
TRBV18	TRBD2	14	TRBJ2-5	NA	CASSPTPGGETQYF	TGTGCCAGCTCACCTACGCCCGGGGGGGAGACCCAGTACTTC
TRBV12-5	NA	14	TRBJ2-5	NA	CASGSDYDPKTQYF	TGTGCTAGTGGTTCCGACTACGACCCCAAGACCCAGTACTTC
TRBV27	NA	15	TRBJ1-4	NA	CASRGGGATNEKLFF	TGTGCCAGCAGAGGGGGGGGTGCAACTAATGAAAAACTGTTTTTT
TRBV4-2	NA	17	TRBJ1-3	NA	CASSQGDSGLSGNTIYF	TGTGCCAGCAGCCAGGGAGATTCGGGTCTCTCTGGAAACACCATATATTTT
TRBV28	NA	15	TRBJ2-3	NA	CASSLRQRSTDTQYF	TGTGCCAGCAGTTTAAGACAAAGAAGCACAGATACGCAGTATTTT
TRBV9	TRBD1	16	TRBJ2-3	NA	CASSVVDRGHTDTQYF	TGTGCCAGCAGCGTAGTGGACAGGGGACACACAGATACGCAGTATTTT
TRBV7-2	NA	13	TRBJ1-2	NA	CASSYSGGYGYTF	TGTGCCAGCAGCTACAGCGGCGGCTATGGCTACACCTTC